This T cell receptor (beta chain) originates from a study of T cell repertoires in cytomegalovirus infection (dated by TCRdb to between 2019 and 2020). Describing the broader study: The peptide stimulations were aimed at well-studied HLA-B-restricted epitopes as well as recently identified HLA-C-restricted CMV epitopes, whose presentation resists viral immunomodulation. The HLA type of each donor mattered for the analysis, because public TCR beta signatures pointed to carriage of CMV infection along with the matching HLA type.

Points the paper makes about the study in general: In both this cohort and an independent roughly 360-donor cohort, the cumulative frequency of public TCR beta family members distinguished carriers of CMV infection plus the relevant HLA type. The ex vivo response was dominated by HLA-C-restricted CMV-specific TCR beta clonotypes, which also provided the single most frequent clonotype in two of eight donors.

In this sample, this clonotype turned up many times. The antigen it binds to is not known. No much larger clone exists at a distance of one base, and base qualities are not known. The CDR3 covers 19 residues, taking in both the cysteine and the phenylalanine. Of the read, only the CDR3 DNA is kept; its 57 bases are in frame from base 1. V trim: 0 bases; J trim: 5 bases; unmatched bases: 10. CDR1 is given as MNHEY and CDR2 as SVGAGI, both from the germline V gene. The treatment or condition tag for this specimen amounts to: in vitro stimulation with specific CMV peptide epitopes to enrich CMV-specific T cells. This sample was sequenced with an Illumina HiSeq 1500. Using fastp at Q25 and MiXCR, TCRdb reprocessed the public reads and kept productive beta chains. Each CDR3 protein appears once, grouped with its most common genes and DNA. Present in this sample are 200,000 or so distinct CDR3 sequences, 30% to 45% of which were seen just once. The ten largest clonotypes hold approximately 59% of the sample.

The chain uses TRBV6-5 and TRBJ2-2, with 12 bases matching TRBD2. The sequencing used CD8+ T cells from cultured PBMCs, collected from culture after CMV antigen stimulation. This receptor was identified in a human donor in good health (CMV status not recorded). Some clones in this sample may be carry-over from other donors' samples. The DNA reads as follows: TGTGCCAGCAGTTACTCTAGTCTAGCGGGGGGGCTGCGGACCGGGGAGCTGTTTTTT. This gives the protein CASSYSSLAGGLRTGELFF.